A single TCR beta chain is shown here with its context. Under the authors' procedure: Amplification with reference gene primers provided the estimates of nucleated cell counts. Assay: immunoSEQ multiplex PCR; the TCRdb copy retains only in-frame clones and omits some. From that table come the V and J calls and clone size; the DNA was used to work out D and trimming. The data contain about 280,000 clones, 70% to 90% of them singletons. The sample belongs to a study of blood T cell repertoires in COVID-19. Whole-study context: Collection of acute and convalescent COVID-19 samples took place in the United States, Italy and Spain.

Germline CDR1 and CDR2: SNHLY and FYNNEI. This CDR3 contains 16 residues. Trimming removed 4 bases at V and 0 bases at J, with 10 bases between. This sequence joins TRBV2 and TRBJ1-6; D is unresolved. This TCR was recovered from a woman between 65 and 79 years old with acute or convalescent COVID-19. Sample: peripheral blood. Here the CDR3 reads CASSGRWSSYNSPLHF. CDR3 bases: TGTGCCAGCAGTGGGAGGTGGAGCTCCTATAATTCACCCCTCCACTTT.